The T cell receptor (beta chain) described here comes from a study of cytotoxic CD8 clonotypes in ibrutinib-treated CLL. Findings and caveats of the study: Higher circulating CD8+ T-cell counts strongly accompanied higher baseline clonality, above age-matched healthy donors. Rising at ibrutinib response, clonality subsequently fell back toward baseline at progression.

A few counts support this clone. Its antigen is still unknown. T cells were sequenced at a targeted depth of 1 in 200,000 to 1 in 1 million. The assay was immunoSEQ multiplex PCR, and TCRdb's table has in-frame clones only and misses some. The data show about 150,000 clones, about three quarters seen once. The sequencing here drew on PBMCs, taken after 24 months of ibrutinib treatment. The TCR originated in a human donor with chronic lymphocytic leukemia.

CDR3 nucleotides: TGTGCCAGCAGCTTAGGTTCGGGGCCGGAGGATACGCAGTATTTT. Amino acid sequence: CASSLGSGPEDTQYF. The V and J genes are TRBV7-2 and TRBJ2-3; D is tentatively TRBD1 or TRBD2 (5 bases each). Germline CDR1 SGHTA, CDR2 FQGNSA. V dropped 1 base and J dropped 6 bases, with 14 bases sitting between them. The length of the CDR3 is 15 residues.